What follows are 19 T cell receptor beta chains derived from one specimen sequenced in a study of human T cells and chemical hapten exposure. This sample's time point: pre-sensitization, week 0. The treatment denotes: therapeutic diphenylcyclopropenone sensitization with weekly scalp DPC. MiXCR, applied by TCRdb to the RACE reads, yields one record per CDR3 protein. The sample records approximately 79,000 distinct CDR3 sequences, around 8.8% being singletons. The sample consisted of whole blood, taken in connection with sensitization to the hapten diphenylcyclopropenone (DPC). The receptors here all came from a man in his forties with alopecia areata. Some clones in this sample may be carry-over from other donors' samples.

At least ten counts were recorded for this clonotype. The rearrangement joins TRBV7-2 to TRBJ1-5; 11 bases fit TRBD1. The CDR3 length is 16 residues. J was trimmed by 2 bases and V by 5 bases; bases with no gene match: 5. Germline CDR1 is SGHTA and CDR2 is FQGNSA. The chain's CDR3 is CASSPGQGAGNQPQHF. CDR3 nucleotides: TGTGCCAGCAGCCCAGGACAGGGGGCGGGCAATCAGCCCCAGCATTTT.

This clonotype appeared many times. This chain links TRBV7-9 with TRBJ1-2; TRBD1 matches 11 bases. CDR3 length equals 15 residues. V was pared by 3 bases and J by 3 bases, with 3 bases of the junction left unmatched. Germline lookup yields CDR1 SEHNR and CDR2 FQNEAQ (reference sequence). CDR3 in DNA: TGTGCCAGCAGCTTTGGGACAGGGGGTGACTATGGCTACACCTTC. Amino acid sequence: CASSFGTGGDYGYTF.

This clonotype was recorded at least ten times. V and J are TRBV7-2 and TRBJ1-5, with TRBD1 as a possible D gene (6 bases). The CDR3 consists of 14 residues. Per germline, CDR1 SGHTA and CDR2 FQGNSA. V lost 3 bases, J lost 8 bases, and 14 bases lay in between. The CDR3 loop is CASSFTGGGEPQHF. The CDR3 DNA reads as TGTGCCAGCAGCTTCACTGGGGGCGGGGAGCCCCAGCATTTT.

A few counts support this clonotype. CDR3 in DNA: TGTGCCAGCAGCCAAGGGAGATTAGATTCTGGCTACACCTTC. Translated: CASSQGRLDSGYTF. V and J are TRBV14 and TRBJ1-2; the D is unclear. V lost 1 base, J lost 7 bases, and 13 bases lay in between. CDR1 is SGHDN and CDR2 is FVKESK in the germline V gene. This CDR3 comprises 14 residues.

This clonotype was counted at least ten times. The chain couples TRBV6-6 to TRBJ2-7; the D gene is possibly TRBD1 (6 bases). Per the germline V gene, CDR1 is MNHNY and CDR2 is SVGAGI (reference sequence). Trimming removed 6 bases at V and 2 bases at J, with 17 bases between. This CDR3 comprises 15 residues. The CDR3 sequence is CASRSEAGTTYEQYV. CDR3 in DNA: TGTGCCAGCAGATCCGAAGCCGGGACAACCTACGAGCAGTACGTC.

This clonotype was counted at least ten times. V usage is TRBV6-1 and J usage is TRBJ2-7; D is ambiguous. The CDR3 contains 9 residues. Trimming took 9 bases from V and 7 from J, leaving 7 bases between them. CDR1 MNHNS and CDR2 SASEGT come from the germline V gene. This chain's CDR3 is CARGTEQYV. DNA of the CDR3: TGTGCCAGGGGCACAGAGCAGTACGTC.

The sample holds many counts of this clonotype. The chain employs TRBV5-1 and TRBJ2-3; a possible D gene is TRBD2 (5 bases). Trimming removed 0 bases from V and 4 bases from J, with 12 bases in between. The germline gives CDR1 SGHRS, CDR2 YFSETQ. CDR3 length equals 15 residues. The CDR3 region is CASSLVVGIADTQYF. CDR3 nucleotides: TGCGCCAGCAGCTTGGTGGTCGGGATCGCAGATACGCAGTATTTT.

This clonotype has a handful of counts. This rearrangement joins TRBV5-1 to TRBJ2-3, with TRBD2 matching 7 bases. The V and J ends lost 4 bases and 2 bases, in that order; junction bases with no gene match: 16. The CDR3 is 18 residues long. In germline, CDR1 is SGHRS, CDR2 YFSETQ. DNA for the CDR3: TGCGCCAGCAGCCTTGATCCGGTATCAGGACTAGTCACAGATACGCAGTATTTT. Its translation: CASSLDPVSGLVTDTQYF.

The genes are TRBV15 and TRBJ2-3; TRBD2 matches 9 bases. The CDR3 totals 17 residues. V was pared by 0 bases and J by 4 bases, with 8 bases of the junction left unmatched. Germline CDR1 and CDR2: LNHNV and YYDKDF (reference sequence). The CDR3 bases are TGTGCCACCAGCAGAGATGATAGCGGGAGCTTGTCAGATACGCAGTATTTT. This sequence encodes CATSRDDSGSLSDTQYF.

This clonotype was detected only a few times. This rearrangement joins TRBV6-5 to TRBJ1-1; D gene uncertain. Germline loops: CDR1 MNHEY, CDR2 SVGAGI. The CDR3 has 13 amino acids. Trimming cost V 2 bases and J 1 base, with 5 bases left between them. CDR3 bases: TGTGCCAGCAGTTACATCCAGAACACTGAAGCTTTCTTT. It translates to CASSYIQNTEAFF.

There are a few counts of this clonotype. The chain joins TRBV24-1 to TRBJ2-2; no clear D. V was trimmed by 7 bases and J by 4 bases, leaving 21 bases between them. The CDR3 is 17 residues long. CDR1 is KGHDR and CDR2 is SFDVKD in the germline V gene. The CDR3 is CATSSHAVGRITGELFF. CDR3 sequence (DNA): TGTGCCACCAGCTCACATGCCGTTGGCAGAATCACCGGGGAGCTGTTTTTT.

This clonotype was seen many times. This chain uses TRBV6-2 or TRBV6-3 with TRBJ2-7; 14 bases match TRBD2. J gave up 6 bases and V 3 bases, and 7 bases lay outside the gene matches. The CDR3 spans 16 residues. From germline, CDR1 is MNHEY and CDR2 SVGEGT. CDR3 sequence reads: CASSYPGTSGSREQYF. CDR3 DNA sequence: TGTGCCAGCAGTTATCCTGGGACTAGCGGGAGTCGCGAGCAGTACTTC.

This clonotype was seen repeatedly, ten times or more. V is TRBV14 and J is TRBJ2-5; 9 bases agree with TRBD2. Per germline, CDR1 SGHDN and CDR2 FVKESK. Trimming at V came to 4 bases and at J to 1 base, leaving 4 bases not matched to a gene. The CDR3 sequence is 15 residues long. The CDR3 bases are TGTGCCAGCAGCCCGACTAGCGGACTCCAAGAGACCCAGTACTTC. Protein product: CASSPTSGLQETQYF.

The gene calls are TRBV28 and TRBJ1-4; D is unresolved. V dropped 2 bases and J dropped 4 bases, with 8 bases sitting between them. Germline-derived CDR1 and CDR2 are MDHEN and SYDVKM. The CDR3 has 14 residues. CDR3 loop: CASSLAGVNEKLFF. For the CDR3, the DNA is TGTGCCAGCAGTTTAGCCGGGGTTAATGAAAAACTGTTTTTT.

This clonotype was counted ten times or more. The gene calls are TRBV12-3 or TRBV12-4 and TRBJ1-6; a weak D match, TRBD1 (5 bases). V was clipped by 1 base and J by 9 bases, with 13 bases between them. The CDR3 loop spans 15 amino acids. The CDR3, as DNA: TGTGCCAGCAGTTTAGGAGGGGCCGGGGGTTCACCCCTCCACTTT. Protein sequence: CASSLGGAGGSPLHF.

This clonotype was observed many times. The rearrangement joins TRBV20-1 to TRBJ2-3; 9 positions match TRBD1. Losses at the gene ends were 2 bases for V and 3 bases for J; bases not matched to a gene: 6. The CDR3 length is 15 residues. Per germline, CDR1 DFQATT and CDR2 SNEGSKA (reference sequence). For the CDR3, the DNA is TGCAGTGCTAGACCTGACAGGGGGACGACAGATACGCAGTATTTT. Its protein product is CSARPDRGTTDTQYF.

A few counts support this clonotype. V gene TRBV7-8 combines with J gene TRBJ2-5; 12 bases match TRBD2. V lost 5 bases and J lost 5; bases outside the gene matches: 9. The V gene's germline CDR1 is SGHVS and CDR2 FQNEAQ. The CDR3 length is 16 residues. The DNA of the CDR3 is TGTGCCAGCAGCACGAGACCTAGCGGGAGGGGTGAGACCCAGTACTTC. Translated, it gives CASSTRPSGRGETQYF.

This chain connects TRBV19 to TRBJ2-1, with TRBD2 identical over 8 bases. This CDR3 is 15 amino acids long. Germline V gene lookup returns CDR1 LNHDA and CDR2 SQIVND (reference sequence). Trimming cost V 5 bases and J 9 bases; bases outside gene matches: 12. The CDR3 spells CASSSASGLLGEQFF. CDR3 DNA: TGTGCCAGTAGTTCGGCTAGCGGGCTTTTAGGTGAGCAGTTCTTC.

The table lists this clonotype with a few counts. The chain links TRBV6-6 to TRBJ2-7, with 11 positions matching TRBD2. Trimming at V came to 5 bases and at J to 5 bases, leaving 14 bases not matched to a gene. The CDR3 has 17 amino acids. CDR1 MNHNY and CDR2 SVGAGI come from the germline V gene (reference sequence). The CDR3, as DNA: TGTGCCAGCAGTCCGGGACTAGCGGCTGCTATTGACAACGAGCAGTACGTC. Its translation: CASSPGLAAAIDNEQYV.